The next 27 T cell receptor beta chains were all read from a single sample in a study of shared clonotypes between healthy human individuals. Using immunoSEQ multiplex PCR, the repertoire was profiled, and TCRdb retains in-frame clones only, with some absent. The sample lists roughly 2,500,000 clones, approximately 94% occurring once. Sequenced sample: naive CD4+ T cells from PBMCs. This sample's subset: CD45RA+ positively selected. The source is a man younger than 35 in good health. Some clones in this sample may be carry-over from other donors' samples.

This clone has only one observation. The rearrangement joins TRBV4-3 to TRBJ1-2, with D possibly matching TRBD1 (6 bases). Trimming removed 0 bases from V and 8 bases from J, with 7 bases in between. From germline, CDR1 is LGHNA and CDR2 YSLEER. There are 12 residues in the CDR3. CDR3 sequence reads: CASSQDGGGYTF. In DNA form, the CDR3 reads TGCGCCAGCAGCCAAGACGGGGGCGGCTACACCTTC.

The chain combines TRBV5-1 with TRBJ2-1; no clear D gene. Trimming removed 1 base from V and 0 bases from J, with 11 bases in between. The CDR3 totals 16 residues. Looked up from germline, CDR1 is SGHRS and CDR2 is YFSETQ. CDR3 nucleotides: TGCGCCAGCAGCTTGCATCCGGGCAGCTCCTACAATGAGCAGTTCTTC. Translated, it gives CASSLHPGSSYNEQFF.

The chain employs TRBV5-6 and TRBJ2-5; tentative D call: TRBD2 (6 bases). Germline loops: CDR1 SGHDT, CDR2 YYEEEE. Deletions cut 2 bases from V and 7 bases from J, with 15 bases between. CDR3 length equals 14 residues. The chain's CDR3 is CASSFTRGAGTQYF. CDR3 nucleotides: TGTGCCAGCAGCTTTACGCGGGGAGCGGGGACCCAGTACTTC.

The chain joins TRBV27 to TRBJ1-3, with D unclear. The V gene lost 0 bases and the J gene lost 1 base, with 10 bases spanning the gap. The CDR3 runs to 16 residues. The germline V gene encodes CDR1 MNHEY and CDR2 SMNVEV (reference sequence). The CDR3 DNA is TGTGCCAGCAGTTTATCCCCCACAGTATCTGGAAACACCATATATTTT. Translation gives CASSLSPTVSGNTIYF.

The J gene is TRBJ1-1, the V gene TRBV4-2, with D uncertain. The CDR3 runs to 14 residues. Germline-derived CDR1 and CDR2 are LGHNA and YNFKEQ. Deletions cut 1 base from V and 1 base from J, with 7 bases between. CDR3 nucleotides: TGTGCCAGCAGCCAAGTAGAGGGGAACACTGAAGCTTTCTTT. Amino acid sequence: CASSQVEGNTEAFF.

This clone was seen only once. The genes are TRBV7-3 and TRBJ2-7, with D maybe TRBD2 (7 bases). This CDR3 comprises 14 residues. Germline V gene data show CDR1 as SGHTA and CDR2 as FQGTGA. The V end was cut by 5 bases, the J end by 5 bases, with 16 bases between. In nucleotides, the CDR3 is TGTGCCAGCAGCCAGCTAGGGGGGGACAACGAGCAGTACTTC. Protein sequence: CASSQLGGDNEQYF.

V gene TRBV15 combines with J gene TRBJ2-1, with 10 bases that match TRBD2. Germline-derived CDR1 and CDR2 are LNHNV and YYDKDF (reference sequence). The CDR3 spans 15 residues. V shed 2 bases and J 8 bases; nucleotides not matched to a gene: 6. The CDR3 loop is CATSRLAGVLYEQFF. The CDR3 DNA follows: TGTGCCACCAGCAGACTAGCGGGAGTACTCTATGAGCAGTTCTTC.

V and J are TRBV6-5 and TRBJ2-3, with TRBD2 matching 10 bases. Trimming removed 6 bases from V and 2 bases from J; junction bases left unmatched: 5. The CDR3 is 15 amino acids. The germline gives CDR1 MNHEY, CDR2 SVGAGI. This chain's CDR3 is CASRLAGTFTDTQYF. The CDR3 coding sequence is TGTGCCAGCAGACTAGCGGGAACCTTCACAGATACGCAGTATTTT.

V usage is TRBV5-1 and J usage is TRBJ2-4; TRBD1 agrees at 11 bases. The CDR3 covers 15 residues. Germline CDR1 SGHRS, CDR2 YFSETQ. Trimming at V came to 4 bases and at J to 9 bases, leaving 9 bases not matched to a gene. This CDR3 is CASSRTGGEQAIQYF. DNA of the CDR3: TGCGCCAGCAGCCGGACAGGGGGCGAGCAGGCCATTCAGTACTTC.

This rearrangement joins TRBV6-1 to TRBJ2-7; 9 bases map to TRBD2. The V segment lost 5 bases and the J segment 5 bases; nucleotides outside the gene matches: 10. The CDR3 has 15 residues. Germline V gene sequence: CDR1 MNHNS, CDR2 SASEGT. As DNA, the CDR3 is TGTGCCAGCAGTCCCGGGACTAGCTACGGGGACGAGCAGTACTTC. Translation gives CASSPGTSYGDEQYF.

The chain is built from TRBV9 and TRBJ2-3; D may be TRBD1 or TRBD2 (5 bases each). The CDR3 length is 16 residues. V lost 4 bases, J lost 0 bases, and 15 bases lay in between. Germline-derived CDR1 and CDR2 are SGDLS and YYNGEE. The CDR3 loop reads CASSLGTAASTDTQYF. The CDR3 nucleotides read TGTGCCAGCAGCCTAGGGACCGCAGCTAGCACAGATACGCAGTATTTT.

The count of this clone is one. V gene TRBV29-1 combines with J gene TRBJ2-3, with D perhaps TRBD1 or TRBD2 (5 bases each). This CDR3 spans 18 amino acids. Germline CDR1 SQVTM, CDR2 ANQGSEA. V was pared by 0 bases and J by 4 bases, with 23 bases between. Written as DNA, the CDR3 is TGCAGCGTTGAAGATAGGGGACGGAGTAAAAAGAAATCAGATACGCAGTATTTT. Residues: CSVEDRGRSKKKSDTQYF.

The CDR3 DNA sequence: TGCGCCAGCAGCACCCGACTAGCGGATAGGGAGTTCTTC. Encoded protein: CASSTRLADREFF. The chain joins TRBV5-1 to TRBJ2-1, with 9 positions matching TRBD2. The CDR3 totals 13 residues. CDR1 SGHRS and CDR2 YFSETQ come from the germline V gene. V trimming: 4 bases; J trimming: 14 bases; junction bases outside the gene matches: 10. The full variable domain, with the rest looked up from reference TRBV5-1 and TRBJ2-1, is KAGVTQTPRYLIKTRGQQVTLSCSPISGHRSVSWYQQTPGQGLQFLFEYFSETQRNKGNFPGRFSGRQFSNSRSEMNVSTLELGDSALYLCASSTRLADREFFGPGTRLTVL.

Written as DNA, the CDR3 is TGTGCCAGCAGCCCGGGTGGGAACTCTGGAAACACCATATATTTT. Its translation: CASSPGGNSGNTIYF. V usage is TRBV7-2 and J usage is TRBJ1-3; D unresolved. V was trimmed by 5 bases and J by 0 bases, leaving 11 bases between them. The CDR3 is made up of 15 amino acids. Germline V lookup: CDR1 SGHTA, CDR2 FQGNSA.

Worth noting for this clone: The same CDR3 also results from other DNA sequences found in this sample. The chain is built from TRBV5-1 and TRBJ2-5, with D uncertain. Trimming took 0 bases from V and 3 from J, leaving 6 bases between them. The CDR3 is made up of 13 amino acids. Germline CDR1 SGHRS, CDR2 YFSETQ. CDR3 sequence: CASSLGTEETQYF. The CDR3 bases are TGCGCCAGCAGCTTGGGGACGGAAGAGACCCAGTACTTC.

The gene calls are TRBV21-1 and TRBJ1-2; the DNA was not used to check the table's D call, TRBD1. TRBV21-1 is tagged as a pseudogene. The length of the CDR3 is 14 residues. The CDR3, as DNA: TGTGCCAGCAGCTCGCACAGGGGGGTCTATGGCTACACCTTC. Translation: CASSSHRGVYGYTF.

This chain links TRBV5-4 with TRBJ2-5, with a tentative D call TRBD2 (5 bases). TRBJ2-7 explains the end of the DNA better; the J call may be wrong. The germline V gene has CDR1 SGHNT and CDR2 YYREEE (reference sequence). CDR3 length equals 15 residues. This CDR3 reads CASSLAASRGYEQYF. For the CDR3, the DNA is TGTGCCAGCAGCTTGGCGGCTAGCCGGGGTTACGAGCAGTACTTC.

The chain is built from TRBV30 and TRBJ2-2; no clear D gene. Germline V lookup: CDR1 GTSNPN, CDR2 SVGIG (reference sequence). This CDR3 has 14 amino acids. The CDR3 here is CARKNSIYTGELFF. DNA for the CDR3: TGTGCAAGGAAAAACTCAATTTACACCGGGGAGCTGTTTTTT.

The CDR3 DNA sequence: TGCAGTGCTAGAGAGGGTGAGAGAGAGTACTTC. Its translation: CSAREGEREYF. This sequence joins TRBV20-1 and TRBJ2-7, with D unresolved. CDR1 and CDR2 from the germline V gene are DFQATT and SNEGSKA (reference sequence). CDR3 size: 11 residues. V dropped 0 bases and J dropped 11 bases, with 11 bases sitting between them.

This chain joins TRBV5-1 and TRBJ1-1; D not resolved. Germline-derived CDR1 and CDR2 are SGHRS and YFSETQ. Trimming stripped 2 bases from V and 2 bases from J, with 7 bases between. This CDR3 comprises 13 residues. The CDR3 DNA reads as TGCGCCAGCAGCTTCGACTTAAACACTGAAGCTTTCTTT. Translated, it gives CASSFDLNTEAFF.

The chain carries TRBV7-3 and TRBJ2-5, with D hard to call. V was shortened by 4 bases and J by 0 bases, with 6 bases between the two germline ends. Per germline, CDR1 SGHTA and CDR2 FQGTGA. The CDR3 is 13 residues long. CDR3 DNA sequence: TGTGCCAGCAGCTCCTCGTACCAAGAGACCCAGTACTTC. As protein: CASSSSYQETQYF.

Only one count was recorded for this clone. V usage is TRBV28 and J usage is TRBJ1-5; D is uncertain. This CDR3 has 15 amino acids. Trimming took off 6 bases at V and 3 bases at J, with 15 bases between the two ends. Germline V gene data show CDR1 as MDHEN and CDR2 as SYDVKM. CDR3 DNA sequence: TGTGCCAGCAGCCCCAAAGTACGGACCAATCAGCCCCAGCATTTT. Protein sequence: CASSPKVRTNQPQHF.

The chain's CDR3 is CASSLAGQGLSEAFF. The CDR3 coding sequence is TGCGCCAGCAGCTTGGCGGGGCAGGGATTGTCTGAAGCTTTCTTT. The V and J genes are TRBV5-1 and TRBJ1-1, with a possible D match to TRBD1 (5 bases). V gave up 0 bases and J gave up 6 bases, with 15 bases separating them. The CDR3 has 15 amino acids. The germline CDR1 and CDR2 sequences are SGHRS and YFSETQ.

As for this clone: This specimen includes other DNA sequences encoding the same CDR3. The CDR3 nucleotides read TGTGCCAGCAGCTTGGAGAGGGGGAATGAGCAGTTCTTC. Translated, it gives CASSLERGNEQFF. The chain carries TRBV7-2 and TRBJ2-1, with D possibly TRBD1 on 6 matching bases. This CDR3 comprises 13 residues. Trimming left V 3 bases short and J 7 bases short, with 10 bases between. Germline V gene sequence: CDR1 SGHTA, CDR2 FQGNSA.

The rearrangement links TRBV11-1 to TRBJ2-1, with TRBD2 matching 8 bases. CDR3 length: 16 residues. With 4 bases clipped from V and 8 bases from J, the junction kept 13 bases outside the gene matches. The germline gives CDR1 SGHAT, CDR2 FQDESV (reference sequence). The CDR3 loop is CASSSLGGLVNDEQFF. In nucleotides, the CDR3 is TGTGCCAGCAGCTCCCTCGGGGGACTAGTCAACGATGAGCAGTTCTTC.

J is TRBJ1-4 and V is TRBV15, with D tentatively TRBD1 (5 bases). This CDR3 has 11 residues. The germline V gene encodes CDR1 LNHNV and CDR2 YYDKDF (reference sequence). Trimming stripped 5 bases from V and 12 bases from J, with 10 bases between. The CDR3 bases are TGTGCCACCAGCCTGGGGGGGGAACTGTTTTTT. This codes for CATSLGGELFF.

This clone occurred once. The chain is built from TRBV6-5 and TRBJ2-6; no clear D. The germline gives CDR1 MNHEY, CDR2 SVGAGI. The CDR3 contains 14 residues. V lost 3 bases to trimming and J lost 4 bases, with 7 bases between them. Here the CDR3 reads CASSYQAGANVLTF. CDR3 DNA: TGTGCCAGCAGTTATCAAGCAGGGGCCAACGTCCTGACTTTC.